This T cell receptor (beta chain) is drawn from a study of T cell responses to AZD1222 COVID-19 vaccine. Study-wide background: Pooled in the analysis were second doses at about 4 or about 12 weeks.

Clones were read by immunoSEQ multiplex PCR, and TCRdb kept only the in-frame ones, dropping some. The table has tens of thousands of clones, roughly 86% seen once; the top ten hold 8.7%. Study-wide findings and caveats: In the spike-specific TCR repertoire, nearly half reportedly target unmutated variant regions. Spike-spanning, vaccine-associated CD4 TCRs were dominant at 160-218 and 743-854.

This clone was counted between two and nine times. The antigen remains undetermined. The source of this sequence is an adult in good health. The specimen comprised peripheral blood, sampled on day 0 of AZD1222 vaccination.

This CDR3 is CASSQAGQGPAGTDTQYF. The DNA of the CDR3 is TGTGCCAGCAGCCAAGCGGGACAGGGGCCCGCAGGCACAGATACGCAGTATTTT. The V and J genes are TRBV3-1 (or the pseudogene TRBV3-2) and TRBJ2-3; 10 nucleotides match TRBD1. CDR3 length: 18 residues. J was trimmed by 1 base and V by 1 base; bases with no gene match: 8. Germline loops: CDR1 LGHDT, CDR2 YNNKEL (reference sequence).